This T cell receptor (beta chain) originates from a study of blood T cell repertoires in COVID-19. Germline CDR1 reads SGHDT; CDR2 reads YYEEEE. The junction had 1 base not matched to a gene; V was cut back by 2 bases and J by 3 bases. The CDR3 has 14 amino acids. Assay used: immunoSEQ multiplex PCR; TCRdb lists only in-frame clones, some missing. The sample yields around 12,000 clones, 88% seen once. This receptor was obtained from a human donor in a cohort sampled during active COVID-19. The J gene is TRBJ2-7, the V gene TRBV5-6; 11 bases are shared with TRBD1. The source material was peripheral blood. For the CDR3, the DNA is TGTGCCAGCAGCTTAGGGACAGGGGGCTACGAGCAGTACTTC. The encoded protein is CASSLGTGGYEQYF.